This T cell receptor (beta chain) was obtained from a study of blood T cell repertoires in COVID-19. This table comes from immunoSEQ multiplex PCR, and its TCRdb copy is limited to in-frame clones, with some not included. This sample carries 170,000 or so clones, roughly 84% of them seen once, and the ten largest clones take over 6.5%. Patients of the Seattle cohort, enrolled during active infection, were followed longitudinally. CDR3 length: 14 amino acids. The V gene end was trimmed by 7 bases and the J gene end by 0 bases; junction bases not matched to a gene: 6. The V gene's germline CDR1 is SQVTM and CDR2 ANQGSEA.

The sequence was obtained from a woman aged 40-49 years with COVID-19, enrolled during active disease. The chain links TRBV29-1 to TRBJ1-3; 7 nucleotides match TRBD1. The sequenced sample consisted of peripheral blood. CDR3 sequence reads: CSAGQASSGNTIYF. The CDR3 DNA is TGCAGCGCAGGACAGGCCTCCTCTGGAAACACCATATATTTT.